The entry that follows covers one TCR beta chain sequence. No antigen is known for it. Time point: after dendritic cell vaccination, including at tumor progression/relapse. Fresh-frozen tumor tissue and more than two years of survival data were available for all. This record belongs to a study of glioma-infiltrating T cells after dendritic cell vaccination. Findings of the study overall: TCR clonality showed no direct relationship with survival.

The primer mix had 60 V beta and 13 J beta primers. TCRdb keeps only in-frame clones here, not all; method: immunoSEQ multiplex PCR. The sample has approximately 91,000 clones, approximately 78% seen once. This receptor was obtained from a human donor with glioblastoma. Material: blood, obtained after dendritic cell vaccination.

The CDR3 nucleotides read TGTGCCAGTACCCGAGGACAGGGGGGCGGCAATCAGCCCCAGCATTTT. It codes for CASTRGQGGGNQPQHF. The V call is TRBV19, the J call TRBJ1-5, with 10 bases matching TRBD1. J lost 2 bases, V lost 7 bases, and 8 bases had no gene match. CDR1 LNHDA and CDR2 SQIVND come from the germline V gene (reference sequence). This CDR3 is built from 16 residues.